These 29 T cell receptor beta chains share one sample of origin, sequenced in a study of OX40 agonist ivuxolimab in advanced cancers. Here immunoSEQ multiplex PCR was the method, and the copy in TCRdb shows in-frame clones only, minus some. The sample contains approximately 89,000 clones, approximately 86% of which appear only once. The material was CD4+ or CD8+ T cells sorted from blood, obtained in a trial of the OX40 agonist ivuxolimab. The receptors were gathered from an adult with an advanced solid tumor such as melanoma, head and neck, liver or kidney cancer.

The chain is built from TRBV11-3 and TRBJ2-1; no clear D gene. V was trimmed by 6 bases and J by 8 bases, leaving 14 bases between them. The germline gives CDR1 SGHNT, CDR2 YENEEA. The CDR3 totals 13 residues. The CDR3: CASSHSYGYEQFF. The CDR3 nucleotides are TGTGCCAGCAGTCACTCATATGGTTATGAGCAGTTCTTC.

The count of this clone is one. V usage is TRBV5-6 and J usage is TRBJ2-4, with D maybe TRBD1 (5 bases). V was clipped by 2 bases and J by 1 base, with 13 bases between them. CDR1 and CDR2 (germline): SGHDT, YYEEEE. The CDR3 is 16 residues long. The chain's CDR3 is CASSLRTSFAKNIQYF. Here the CDR3 DNA reads TGTGCCAGCAGCTTACGGACATCCTTCGCCAAAAACATTCAGTACTTC.

This chain links TRBV19 with TRBJ2-3; 9 nucleotides match TRBD2. The CDR3 has 15 residues. Germline V gives CDR1 LNHDA, CDR2 SQIVND (reference sequence). With V trimmed by 3 bases and J by 6 bases, 7 bases remained unmatched. The CDR3 here is CASSMDSGSSDTQYF. CDR3 sequence (DNA): TGTGCCAGTAGTATGGATAGCGGGAGCTCGGATACGCAGTATTTT.

DNA of the CDR3: TGTGCCAGTAGCCGAGGTCAGCGCGGGGAGACCCAGTACTTC. This gives the protein CASSRGQRGETQYF. The V and J genes are TRBV19 and TRBJ2-5; a weak D match, TRBD2 (5 bases). The CDR3 spans 14 residues. The ends were cut back, 6 bases at V and 5 bases at J, with 16 bases in the middle. In germline, CDR1 is LNHDA, CDR2 SQIVND (reference sequence).

The chain has TRBV27 and TRBJ2-7, with a possible D match to TRBD2 (6 bases). V was cut by 6 bases and J by 0 bases, with 15 bases left in between. Germline CDR1 reads MNHEY; CDR2 reads SMNVEV (reference sequence). The CDR3 is made up of 15 amino acids. The CDR3 spells CASSDRDGSSYEQYF. The CDR3 bases are TGTGCCAGCAGCGACCGGGACGGGAGCTCCTACGAGCAGTACTTC.

The V call is TRBV2, the J call TRBJ2-2; 9 nucleotides agree with TRBD2. The trim removed 2 bases at V and 7 bases at J, leaving 8 bases unmatched. Germline CDR1 is SNHLY and CDR2 is FYNNEI. The CDR3 has 16 residues. CDR3 sequence (DNA): TGTGCCAGCAGTGAAAGGGCGGGAGGGCCCGGCGGGGAGCTGTTTTTT. As protein: CASSERAGGPGGELFF.

This chain connects TRBV7-2 to TRBJ2-3, with 9 bases fitting TRBD1. The V gene's germline CDR1 is SGHTA and CDR2 FQGNSA. This CDR3 is built from 14 residues. Germline trimming cut 5 bases from V and 7 bases from J; bases unmatched to any gene: 7. In DNA, the CDR3 is TGTGCCAGCAGCAAACAGGGGGCAACGAATACGCAGTATTTT. It yields the protein CASSKQGATNTQYF.

The chain uses TRBV11-2 and TRBJ2-4; 16 bases are a match to TRBD2. CDR1 and CDR2 from the germline V gene are SGHAT and FQNNGV. Trimming removed 0 bases from V and 1 base from J; junction bases left unmatched: 6. CDR3 length: 20 residues. The CDR3 DNA reads as TGTGCCAGCAGCTTAGAGTCGGGACTAGCGGGAGGGCCCGCCAAAAACATTCAGTACTTC. Translating gives CASSLESGLAGGPAKNIQYF.

The chain is built from TRBV2 and TRBJ2-5, with 10 bases lining up with TRBD1. Germline values: CDR1 SNHLY, CDR2 FYNNEI. V was clipped by 5 bases and J by 2 bases; unmatched bases: 2. The CDR3 extends over 14 amino acids. The CDR3, as DNA: TGTGCCAGCAGTCAGGACAGGGGGCAAGAGACCCAGTACTTC. Protein sequence: CASSQDRGQETQYF.

The chain employs TRBV5-1 and TRBJ2-7; 9 bases map to TRBD1. The length of the CDR3 is 13 residues. V was pared by 3 bases and J by 5 bases, with 3 bases of the junction left unmatched. Germline V CDR1 and CDR2: SGHRS, YFSETQ. The CDR3 bases are TGCGCCAGCAGCTCGCGACAGGGGGACGAGCAGTACTTC. Protein: CASSSRQGDEQYF.

The CDR3 DNA is TGTGCCAGTAAAGAGCTAGCGGGAGCCACGAACACCGGGGAGCTGTTTTTT. Protein: CASKELAGATNTGELFF. The chain carries TRBV19 and TRBJ2-2; 10 nucleotides agree with TRBD2. The ends lost 7 bases at V and 0 bases at J; junction bases unmatched: 8. The CDR3 is 17 amino acids. The germline V gene has CDR1 LNHDA and CDR2 SQIVND (reference sequence).

The V gene is TRBV19, the J gene TRBJ1-5; D remains ambiguous. The CDR3 consists of 13 residues. Looked up from germline, CDR1 is LNHDA and CDR2 is SQIVND (reference sequence). Trimming removed 5 bases at V and 5 bases at J, with 10 bases between. The CDR3 DNA sequence: TGTGCCAGTAGTGATAGACCGGATCAGCCCCAGCATTTT. Encoded protein: CASSDRPDQPQHF. The entire variable domain, with the rest obtained from reference TRBV19 and TRBJ1-5, is as follows: DGGITQSPKYLFRKEGQNVTLSCEQNLNHDAMYWYRQDPGQGLRLIYYSQIVNDFQKGDIAEGYSVSREKKESFPLTVTSAQKNPTAFYLCASSDRPDQPQHFGDGTRLSIL.

The rearrangement joins TRBV2 to TRBJ2-7; D is unclear. V shed 3 bases and J shed 1 base, with 10 bases lying between them. Germline assignment: CDR1 SNHLY and CDR2 FYNNEI. The CDR3 length is 14 residues. Here the CDR3 reads CASSEEISSYEQYF. The CDR3 bases are TGTGCCAGCAGTGAGGAGATATCGTCCTACGAGCAGTACTTC.

This clone was counted between two and nine times. The chain employs TRBV7-2 and TRBJ1-2, with 9 nucleotides matching TRBD1. Trimming at V came to 1 base and at J to 3 bases, leaving 6 bases not matched to a gene. CDR1 is SGHTA and CDR2 is FQGNSA in the germline V gene. The CDR3 has 16 amino acids. The DNA for the CDR3 is TGTGCCAGCAGCTTAGGGGGGACAGGGTTACACTATGGCTACACCTTC. Amino acids: CASSLGGTGLHYGYTF.

This chain joins TRBV30 and TRBJ1-5; 9 bases match TRBD1. CDR1 and CDR2 from the germline V gene are GTSNPN and SVGIG (reference sequence). V shed 7 bases, J shed 5 bases, and the junction held 6 bases outside the gene matches. The CDR3 is 13 residues long. The CDR3 loop is CASAGQGDQPQHF. The CDR3 nucleotides read TGTGCCTCTGCGGGACAGGGAGATCAGCCCCAGCATTTT.

CDR3 region: CASREARDTYFYEQYF. CDR3 in DNA: TGTGCCAGCCGCGAAGCGCGGGACACGTACTTCTACGAGCAGTACTTC. The rearrangement joins TRBV28 to TRBJ2-7; D is tentatively TRBD1 or TRBD2 (6 bases each). The CDR3 covers 16 residues. V lost 8 bases to trimming and J lost 3 bases, with 23 bases between them. The germline V gene encodes CDR1 MDHEN and CDR2 SYDVKM. The complete variable domain, with remaining parts taken from reference TRBV28 and TRBJ2-7, reads DVKVTQSSRYLVKRTGEKVFLECVQDMDHENMFWYRQDPGLGLRLIYFSYDVKMKEKGDIPEGYSVSREKKERFSLILESASTNQTSMYLCASREARDTYFYEQYFGPGTRLTVT.

V and J are TRBV7-8 and TRBJ1-1; D is unresolved. CDR1 SGHVS and CDR2 FQNEAQ come from the germline V gene. This CDR3 has 14 residues. V lost 1 base to trimming and J lost 1 base, with 7 bases between them. The CDR3 DNA follows: TGTGCCAGCAGCTTAGTTGTGCCGAACACTGAAGCTTTCTTT. It translates to CASSLVVPNTEAFF.

Note on this clone: Additional DNA sequences in this sample encode the identical CDR3. The chain couples TRBV25-1 to TRBJ1-6, with D perhaps matching TRBD1 (6 bases). The CDR3 is 15 amino acids. With 4 bases removed from V and 1 base from J, the gap between germline ends came to 8 bases. Germline V gene data show CDR1 as MGHDK and CDR2 as SYGVNS. The CDR3 sequence is CASSGGLSYNSPLHF. The CDR3 DNA is TGTGCCAGCAGTGGGGGGCTGTCCTATAATTCACCCCTCCACTTT.

V gene TRBV28 combines with J gene TRBJ2-6; no definite D call. The CDR3 has 16 residues. The V gene's germline CDR1 is MDHEN and CDR2 SYDVKM. The V end lost 4 bases, the J end lost 0 bases, and 10 bases lay between the germline ends. This CDR3 is CASSYLQNSGANVLTF. CDR3 coding DNA: TGTGCCAGCAGTTATTTGCAGAACTCTGGGGCCAACGTCCTGACTTTC.

The gene calls are TRBV18 and TRBJ1-5; D is perhaps TRBD1 (6 bases). Germline CDR1 is KGHSH and CDR2 is LQKENI. The V end lost 6 bases, the J end lost 8 bases, and 17 bases lay between the germline ends. The CDR3 extends over 14 amino acids. The CDR3 DNA reads as TGTGCCAGCTCGGGGGGGGGCAGGGATAAGCCCCAGCATTTT. It translates to CASSGGGRDKPQHF.

This clone has more than one count but fewer than ten. The chain is built from TRBV4-1 and TRBJ1-1; D is uncertain. This CDR3 contains 12 residues. Trimming shortened V by 2 bases and J by 7 bases, and 8 bases separated the two germline ends. The germline gives CDR1 MGHRA, CDR2 YSYEKL. CDR3 coding DNA: TGCGCCAGCAGCCAATTCGGGGTTGAAGCTTTCTTT. This translates into CASSQFGVEAFF.

This chain connects TRBV29-1 to TRBJ1-1; 8 positions agree with TRBD1. CDR1 and CDR2 from the germline V gene are SQVTM and ANQGSEA. The length of the CDR3 is 13 residues. V lost 7 bases, J lost 1 base, and 5 bases stayed unmatched. CDR3 bases: TGCAGCGACGCTGGGACAGGGAACACTGAAGCTTTCTTT. Amino acid sequence: CSDAGTGNTEAFF.

The V gene is TRBV5-4, the J gene TRBJ2-1; 7 bases match TRBD2. The V segment lost 4 bases and the J segment 6 bases; nucleotides outside the gene matches: 10. The CDR3 runs to 15 residues. CDR1 SGHNT and CDR2 YYREEE come from the germline V gene (reference sequence). CDR3 protein: CASSKEGGSSNEQFF. Written as DNA, the CDR3 is TGTGCCAGCAGCAAAGAGGGAGGGTCAAGCAATGAGCAGTTCTTC. Variable domain in full (rest from reference TRBV5-4 and TRBJ2-1): ETGVTQSPTHLIKTRGQQVTLRCSSQSGHNTVSWYQQALGQGPQFIFQYYREEENGRGNFPPRFSGLQFPNYSSELNVNALELDDSALYLCASSKEGGSSNEQFFGPGTRLTVL.

As regards this clone: Within the sample, other DNA sequences also encode this same CDR3. This sequence joins TRBV7-2 and TRBJ2-7, with D perhaps matching TRBD1 (6 bases). Germline CDR1 SGHTA, CDR2 FQGNSA. Trimming removed 5 bases at V and 3 bases at J, with 8 bases between. CDR3 size: 12 residues. This chain's CDR3 is CASSLQGYEQYF. DNA for the CDR3: TGTGCCAGCAGCCTACAGGGCTACGAGCAGTACTTC.

Points on this clone: Distinct nucleotide sequences in the sample also encode this CDR3. The V call is TRBV29-1, the J call TRBJ1-2; 11 positions agree with TRBD1. CDR1 is SQVTM and CDR2 is ANQGSEA in the germline V gene. V dropped 7 bases and J dropped 8; count of bases not matched to a gene: 9. The CDR3 sequence is 13 residues long. CDR3 sequence reads: CSGGEGQGGGYTF. CDR3 bases: TGCAGCGGTGGGGAGGGACAGGGGGGGGGCTACACCTTC.

J is TRBJ1-5 and V is TRBV6-1; no clear D. This CDR3 spans 13 amino acids. The V and J ends lost 5 bases and 6 bases respectively, with 11 bases between them. Germline-derived CDR1 and CDR2 are MNHNS and SASEGT. The CDR3, as DNA: TGTGCCAGCAGTTCCACAGATCCTCAGCCCCAGCATTTT. Protein sequence: CASSSTDPQPQHF.

This CDR3 reads CASSDLQGGTDTQYF. The DNA of the CDR3 is TGTGCCAGCAGTGATCTACAGGGAGGCACAGATACGCAGTATTTT. This chain links TRBV6-1 with TRBJ2-3, with a tentative D call TRBD1 (6 bases). V was trimmed by 3 bases and J by 1 base, leaving 11 bases between them. Per germline, CDR1 MNHNS and CDR2 SASEGT. The CDR3 consists of 15 residues.

V usage is TRBV27 and J usage is TRBJ2-5; no clear D. V gave up 4 bases and J gave up 4 bases, with 4 bases separating them. This CDR3 region has 11 residues. CDR1 MNHEY and CDR2 SMNVEV come from the germline V gene (reference sequence). The CDR3 nucleotides are TGTGCCAGCAGTTCTACAGAGACCCAGTACTTC. Residues: CASSSTETQYF.

This chain connects TRBV6-4 to TRBJ1-5; 10 positions agree with TRBD1. The CDR3 sequence is 14 residues long. Per the germline V gene, CDR1 is MRHNA and CDR2 is SNTAGT. J was trimmed by 1 base and V by 8 bases; bases with no gene match: 2. The chain's CDR3 is CASGQGGSNQPQHF. CDR3 coding DNA: TGTGCCAGCGGACAGGGGGGGAGCAATCAGCCCCAGCATTTT.